Listed below are T cell receptor beta chains from one sample, sequenced in a study of graft-versus-host responses after intestinal transplantation. The protocol was immunoSEQ multiplex PCR, while the TCRdb copy is restricted to in-frame clones and leaves out a portion. This table has some 130,000 clones, approximately 92% appearing once. Their antigen targets remain unknown. Sample: unstimulated CD4+ T cells sorted from spleen or lymph node cells, taken before intestinal transplant. These receptors originate from a human donor who received an intestinal transplant. Each CDR3 is given with its conserved first and last residue. The D gene is left open where the match is weak. Clone size is not always given. Where it is, it says once, few, many or a class for expanded clones.

v_call,j_call,d_call,clone_size,cdr3_nt,cdr3_aa
TRBV5-4,TRBJ1-1,.,.,TGTGCCAGCAGTCAGTCGGGGGGGAACACTGAAGCTTTCTTT,CASSQSGGNTEAFF
TRBV14,TRBJ2-3,.,once,TGTGCCAGCAGCCAATTCGCCGGACGGAGGGCAGATACGCAGTATTTT,CASSQFAGRRADTQYF
TRBV6-5,TRBJ2-7,.,.,TGTGCCAGCAGTCAGGCCTACGAGCAGTACTTC,CASSQAYEQYF
TRBV7-8,TRBJ1-1,.,.,TGTGCCAGCAGCTTACCCTGGAGGGGCACTGAAGCTTTCTTT,CASSLPWRGTEAFF
TRBV19,TRBJ1-2,.,.,TGTGCCAGTAGTTCAACCATCGGACAGCTTGGCTACACCTTC,CASSSTIGQLGYTF
TRBV5-4,TRBJ2-3,.,.,TGTGCCAGCAGCTCAGGGGTCGGCACAGATACGCAGTATTTT,CASSSGVGTDTQYF
TRBV10-1,TRBJ2-3,TRBD2,.,TGCGCCAGCAGTGAAAGGAGACTAGCGGGGGGCACAGATACGCAGTATTTT,CASSERRLAGGTDTQYF
TRBV19,TRBJ2-3,.,.,TGTGCCAGTAGTACTCGTGGCCCGGTAAGCACAGATACGCAGTATTTT,CASSTRGPVSTDTQYF
TRBV9,TRBJ1-3,.,few,TGTGCCAGCAGCGTAGGGGAGGCTGGAAACACCATATATTTT,CASSVGEAGNTIYF
TRBV7-2,TRBJ2-2,TRBD2,.,TGTGCCAGCAGCTTACTAGCGGGAGACGTGGCCGGGGAGCTGTTTTTT,CASSLLAGDVAGELFF
TRBV2,TRBJ1-5,.,.,TGTGCCAGCAGTTTCCAGGGTGAGCCCCAGCATTTT,CASSFQGEPQHF
TRBV9,TRBJ2-1,.,.,TGTGCCAGCAGCGCAAGACACCCGGCCCGGAGGCTAAGCGAGCAGTTCTTC,CASSARHPARRLSEQFF
TRBV6-1,TRBJ2-7,.,.,TGTGCCAGCAGAGCTTATCTCTACGAGCAGTACTTC,CASRAYLYEQYF
TRBV19,TRBJ2-5,TRBD2,.,TGTGCCAGTAGCACTAGCGGGGAGTCGGGGACCCAGTACTTC,CASSTSGESGTQYF
TRBV6-5,TRBJ1-2,.,.,TGTGCCAGCAGTCTACTACAGGGTGACGGCTACACCTTC,CASSLLQGDGYTF
TRBV11-2,TRBJ1-5,.,.,TGTGCCAGCAGCTTAGATAGCCTCTATAGCAATCAGCCCCAGCATTTT,CASSLDSLYSNQPQHF
TRBV6-5,TRBJ1-1,.,once,TGTGCCAGCAGTTCCATCGGCGAAGCTTTCTTT,CASSSIGEAFF
TRBV5-6,TRBJ2-7,.,.,TGTGCCAGCAGCCCGGGACACAGGGCCTACGAGCAGTACTTC,CASSPGHRAYEQYF
TRBV5-1,TRBJ2-5,TRBD2,.,TGCGCCAGCAGCTTGACTAGCGGCCAAGAGACCCAGTACTTC,CASSLTSGQETQYF
TRBV6-1,TRBJ1-2,.,.,TGTGCCAGCAGCCTGGACAGTAACTATGGCTACACCTTC,CASSLDSNYGYTF
TRBV7-9,TRBJ2-1,TRBD1,.,TGTGCCAGCAGGGGGCGACAGGGCGGCGACAATGAGCAGTTCTTC,CASRGRQGGDNEQFF
TRBV4-1,TRBJ2-7,TRBD2,.,TGCGCCAGCAGCCCCGGGACTAGCGGGGTAATCTACGAGCAGTACTTC,CASSPGTSGVIYEQYF
TRBV6-5,TRBJ2-6,.,.,TGTGCCAGCAGTTACCGAGCCTCTGGGGCCAACGTCCTGACTTTC,CASSYRASGANVLTF
TRBV7-9,TRBJ2-7,.,few,TGTGCCAGCAGCTCTAGCTCCTACGAGCAGTACTTC,CASSSSSYEQYF
TRBV6-5,TRBJ1-2,.,.,TGTGCCACCAGAGGGGGTAGCAGGGTATCCTATGGCTACACCTTC,CATRGGSRVSYGYTF
TRBV30,TRBJ2-2,.,.,TGTGCCTGGAATGCTAGGAACACCGGGGAGCTGTTTTTT,CAWNARNTGELFF
TRBV19,TRBJ1-5,TRBD1,.,TGTGCCAGTAGTACCCAAATCGGGACAGGGAATCAGCCCCAGCATTTT,CASSTQIGTGNQPQHF
TRBV6-6,TRBJ1-5,.,.,TGTGCCAGCAGTTACTCGGCGTACAATCAGCCCCAGCATTTT,CASSYSAYNQPQHF
TRBV7-9,TRBJ2-7,TRBD2,.,TGTGCCAGCAGCCGGGAGGGGGGCAACTACGAGCAGTACTTC,CASSREGGNYEQYF
TRBV18,TRBJ1-3,.,.,TGTGCCAGCTCACCAGCCCATGGCCGAAACACCATATATTTT,CASSPAHGRNTIYF
TRBV18,TRBJ2-7,.,.,TGTGCCAGCTCACCATGGGTAGGTGAAGATGACTACGAGCAGTACTTC,CASSPWVGEDDYEQYF
TRBV10-1,TRBJ2-1,TRBD2,.,TGCGCCAGCAGTCCTAGCGGGAGGGCATATGAGCAGTTCTTC,CASSPSGRAYEQFF
TRBV9,TRBJ2-7,TRBD2,.,TGTGCCAGCAGCCCTGCCGGACTAGCCTACGAGCAGTACTTC,CASSPAGLAYEQYF
TRBV14,TRBJ2-7,.,.,TGTGCCAGCAGCTTTGCCAGGGCCTACGAGCAGTACTTC,CASSFARAYEQYF
TRBV5-1,TRBJ2-5,TRBD1,once,TGCGCCAGCAGCTTTGGCGCCGGACAGGGGGCAGGGGAGACCCAGTACTTC,CASSFGAGQGAGETQYF
TRBV4-1,TRBJ2-5,.,.,TGCGCCAGCAGCCGCAAGAGCCCAGGGGACCAGTACTTC,CASSRKSPGDQYF
TRBV19,TRBJ2-1,TRBD2,.,TGTGCCAGTAGTAATAGATTCGGACTAGCGCAGAATGAGCAGTTCTTC,CASSNRFGLAQNEQFF
TRBV4-1,TRBJ2-3,.,.,TGCGCCAGCAGCCAAGGGACAGACACAGATACGCAGTATTTT,CASSQGTDTDTQYF
TRBV29-1,TRBJ2-3,TRBD2,.,TGCAGCGTTGCTCCCCTGACTAGCGGGAACACAGATACGCAGTATTTT,CSVAPLTSGNTDTQYF
TRBV6-6,TRBJ1-3,.,.,TGTGCCAGCAGTCTGACAGGCGTCTCTGGAAACACCATATATTTT,CASSLTGVSGNTIYF
TRBV4-1,TRBJ2-7,.,.,TGCGCAAGCAGCCCAAAAGAGTCTTACGGAGAGCAGTACTTC,CASSPKESYGEQYF
TRBV28,TRBJ2-7,.,.,TGTGCCAGCAGCTTAAGCTCCTACGAGCAGTACTTC,CASSLSSYEQYF
TRBV15,TRBJ1-2,.,.,TGTGCCACCAGCAGAGAGTTCAGGGTTGCGATGGGGGGCTACACCTTC,CATSREFRVAMGGYTF